The present T cell receptor (beta chain) was sequenced within a study of shared clonotypes between healthy human individuals. Overall study context: Each donor had three CD4 naive, three CD4 memory, two CD8 naive and one CD8 memory plate.

Germline V gene data show CDR1 as SGHNT and CDR2 as YYREEE (reference sequence). The CDR3 runs 12 residues. Trimming stripped 0 bases from V and 6 bases from J, with 4 bases between. The method was immunoSEQ multiplex PCR; TCRdb's version includes in-frame clones alone and lacks a portion of them. The sample holds roughly 2.6 million clones; more than 80% are singletons and the top ten take under 0.15%. As regards this clone: The antigen remains unidentified.

Overall study findings and caveats: Depth of sequencing was expected to influence donor clonotype sharing. Sampling used blood alone; tissue repertoires probably differ.

This clonotype was sampled from a man aged 18 to 35 in good health. Sequencing input: naive CD4+ T cells sorted from blood. The subset was: CD45RA+ positively selected. The V and J genes are TRBV5-4 and TRBJ2-1; the D is unclear. The CDR3 protein is CASSLDGNEQFF. The CDR3 nucleotides read TGTGCCAGCAGCTTGGACGGCAATGAGCAGTTCTTC.